What follows are 20 T cell receptor beta chains derived from one specimen sequenced in a study of Graves' ophthalmopathy and Graves' hyperthyroidism. Investigators amplified TCR beta CDR3 regions from RNA transcripts. Scientists carried out first-round RT-PCR using HTBI primers and then a second-round multiplex PCR. TCRdb itself ran the multiplex PCR reads through MiXCR, one entry per CDR3 protein. The data hold some 750,000 distinct CDR3 sequences, with approximately 40% observed a single time. Specimen: peripheral blood. The receptors shown here come from an adult man with Graves' ophthalmopathy.

This clonotype was seen repeatedly, ten times or more. The chain carries TRBV24-1 and TRBJ1-5, with a weak D call TRBD1 (6 bases). Germline V lookup: CDR1 KGHDR, CDR2 SFDVKD. CDR3 length: 14 amino acids. Trimming left V 11 bases short and J 3 bases short, with 16 bases between. Here the CDR3 reads CASSPGTFNQPQHF. The DNA of the CDR3 is TGTGCCAGCAGCCCCGGGACATTCAATCAGCCCCAGCATTTT.

This clonotype occurred many times. The V gene is TRBV24-1, the J gene TRBJ2-6, with D uncertain. Germline-derived CDR1 and CDR2 are KGHDR and SFDVKD. Trimming shortened V by 1 base and J by 6 bases, and 3 bases separated the two germline ends. This CDR3 contains 13 residues. CDR3 in amino acids: CATSDFSANVLTF. CDR3 DNA: TGTGCCACCAGTGATTTCTCGGCCAACGTCCTGACTTTC.

This clonotype was counted many times. This sequence joins TRBV7-2 and TRBJ2-5; D uncertain. The CDR3 contains 13 residues. The V gene lost 1 base and the J gene lost 3 bases, with 6 bases spanning the gap. CDR1 and CDR2 (germline): SGHTA, FQGNSA. CDR3 nucleotide sequence: TGTGCCAGCAGCTTAGTCCAGGAAGAGACCCAGTACTTC. Translating it yields CASSLVQEETQYF.

A remark on this clonotype: Being one base from a much bigger clone, this may be a read error. CDR3 region: CASSELAHTEAFF. CDR3 coding DNA: TGCGCCAGCAGTGAGCTAGCGCACACTGAAGCTTTCTTT. This chain uses TRBV10-2 with TRBJ1-1; D call uncertain. Trimming took off 2 bases at V and 3 bases at J, with 7 bases between the two ends. The CDR3 runs to 13 residues. Germline V lookup: CDR1 WSHSY, CDR2 SAAADI.

CDR3 residues: CASSLALRVRVGNYVWATF. The CDR3 DNA reads TGTGCCAGCAGCTTAGCCCTCCGGGTACGGGTCGGAAACTATGTTTGGGCCACCTTC. J is TRBJ1-2 and V is TRBV7-4; D unresolved. The CDR3 contains 19 residues. The V end was cut by 0 bases, the J end by 13 bases, with 33 bases between. CDR1 is SGHVT, CDR2 SQSDAQ, per germline. The whole variable domain, remainder taken from reference TRBV7-4 and TRBJ1-2, is GAGVSQSPRYKVAKRGRDVALRCDSISGHVTLYWYRQTLGQGSEVLTYSQSDAQRDKSGRPSGRFSAERPERSVSTLKIQRTEQGDSAVYLCASSLALRVRVGNYVWATFGSGTRLTVV.

The genes are TRBV29-1 and TRBJ1-2; 7 bases map to TRBD1. Germline CDR1 and CDR2: SQVTM and ANQGSEA. The CDR3 covers 12 residues. V shed 8 bases and J 1 base; nucleotides not matched to a gene: 4. CDR3 residues: CSSGQDNYGYTF. In nucleotides, the CDR3 is TGCAGCTCTGGACAGGATAACTATGGCTACACCTTC.

As concerns this clonotype: A junction boundary mismatches the germline segment, possibly from a read error. The chain recombines TRBV19 with TRBJ1-1; D is possibly TRBD1 (5 bases). The CDR3 consists of 12 residues. Germline-derived CDR1 and CDR2 are LNHDA and SQIVND (reference sequence). Here the CDR3 reads CASIEGETGAFF. The CDR3, as DNA: TGTGCCAGTATTGAAGGGGAGACTGGAGCTTTCTTT.

The chain recombines TRBV2 with TRBJ1-2; D is uncertain. The germline CDR1 and CDR2 sequences are SNHLY and FYNNEI. V gave up 6 bases and J gave up 8 bases, with 10 bases separating them. The CDR3 covers 11 residues. CDR3 in DNA: TGTGCCAGCAGGGGGTTAGAAGGCTACACCTTC. Amino acid sequence: CASRGLEGYTF.

This clonotype was recorded many times. CDR3 protein: CASSSGQVVTYEQYF. The CDR3 nucleotides are TGTGCCAGCAGTTCGGGACAGGTGGTTACCTACGAGCAGTACTTC. The rearrangement uses TRBV7-8 and TRBJ2-7; TRBD1 aligns across 8 bases. CDR3 size: 15 residues. Germline V gene lookup returns CDR1 SGHVS and CDR2 FQNEAQ. J was trimmed by 2 bases and V by 6 bases; bases with no gene match: 9.

This clonotype turned up a few times. The chain recombines TRBV20-1 with TRBJ2-5, with D unresolved. Germline loops: CDR1 DFQATT, CDR2 SNEGSKA (reference sequence). The CDR3 extends over 13 amino acids. V lost 8 bases and J 0 bases, leaving 13 bases between the germline ends. The CDR3 region has the DNA TGCAGTCCTTCTAGTCCCAACCAAGAGACCCAGTACTTC. Amino acids: CSPSSPNQETQYF.

About this clonotype itself: Being one base from a much bigger clone, this may be a read error. The chain joins TRBV29-1 to TRBJ2-7; D remains unclear. The V and J ends lost 2 bases and 7 bases respectively, with 18 bases between them. The CDR3 is 14 amino acids. Germline loops: CDR1 SQVTM, CDR2 ANQGSEA. CDR3 sequence reads: CSVELDSRIEEQYF. The CDR3 DNA sequence: TGCAGCGTTGAACTTGACTCACGAATCGAGGAGCAGTACTTC.

About this clonotype itself: A much larger clone sits a single nucleotide away, making a read error possible. The rearrangement uses TRBV7-9 and TRBJ2-5; D is perhaps TRBD1 (6 bases). Germline V gives CDR1 SEHNR, CDR2 FQNEAQ (reference sequence). Trimming removed 5 bases from V and 4 bases from J, with 17 bases in between. This CDR3 spans 15 amino acids. The CDR3 nucleotides are TGTGCCAGCAGCCGCCCCCCGGGACAAGCAGAGACCCAGTACTTC. Protein sequence: CASSRPPGQAETQYF.

This clonotype turned up a few times. V is TRBV7-2 and J is TRBJ1-5, with 7 bases lining up with TRBD1. This CDR3 comprises 15 residues. With 5 bases clipped from V and 3 bases from J, the junction kept 7 bases outside the gene matches. CDR1 and CDR2 from the germline V gene are SGHTA and FQGNSA. CDR3 sequence reads: CASSPRGDFNQPQHF. The CDR3, as DNA: TGTGCCAGCAGCCCCAGGGGGGACTTCAATCAGCCCCAGCATTTT.

This clonotype has only one observation. V and J are TRBV25-1 and TRBJ1-4, with D uncertain. The V gene lost 6 bases and the J gene lost 8 bases, with 13 bases spanning the gap. Germline V lookup: CDR1 MGHDK, CDR2 SYGVNS. This CDR3 contains 13 residues. CDR3: CASSQTRREKLFF. The CDR3 coding sequence is TGTGCCAGCAGCCAAACAAGGAGAGAAAAACTGTTTTTT. The entire variable domain, with the rest obtained from reference TRBV25-1 and TRBJ1-4, is as follows: EADIYQTPRYLVIGTGKKITLECSQTMGHDKMYWYQQDPGMELHLIHYSYGVNSTEKGDLSSESTVSRIRTEHFPLTLESARPSHTSQYLCASSQTRREKLFFGSGTQLSVL.

There are a few counts of this clonotype. The chain has TRBV20-1 and TRBJ1-3, with 9 nucleotides matching TRBD1. The CDR3 has 14 amino acids. J lost 4 bases, V lost 3 bases, and 4 bases had no gene match. Germline-derived CDR1 and CDR2 are DFQATT and SNEGSKA (reference sequence). Here the CDR3 reads CSARTGTGGNTIYF. CDR3 coding DNA: TGCAGTGCTAGGACCGGGACAGGGGGAAACACCATATATTTT.

A remark on this clonotype: A much more abundant neighbour one base away suggests this may be a read error. The chain couples TRBV7-9 to TRBJ2-5; TRBD2 might be the D (5 bases). The CDR3 sequence is 16 residues long. CDR1 is SEHNR, CDR2 FQNEAQ, per germline (reference sequence). CDR3 sequence reads: CASSLLGSAVQGTQYF. The DNA for the CDR3 is TGTGCCAGCAGCCTGTTGGGCTCAGCGGTACAAGGGACCCAGTACTTC.

Points on this clonotype: A clone one base away is much larger, so this may be a read error. The CDR3 nucleotides are TGTGCCAGCACAGCTGCGACCTCTGGAAACACCATATATTTT. Translating gives CASTAATSGNTIYF. V is TRBV2 and J is TRBJ1-3; no reliable D call. The CDR3 length is 14 residues. CDR1 is SNHLY and CDR2 is FYNNEI in the germline V gene. V was shortened by 7 bases and J by 0 bases, with 10 bases between the two germline ends.

In this sample, this clonotype turned up many times. The CDR3 DNA follows: TGTGCCATCAGTGCGGGACAGACTAATGAAAAACTGTTTTTT. Its protein product is CAISAGQTNEKLFF. The V gene is TRBV10-3, the J gene TRBJ1-4; 7 nucleotides match TRBD1. The CDR3 has 14 amino acids. CDR1 is ENHRY, CDR2 SYGVKD, per germline. V shed 4 bases and J 2 bases; nucleotides not matched to a gene: 1.

The chain uses TRBV12-3 or TRBV12-4 and TRBJ1-5; no clear D gene. The CDR3 spans 13 residues. V was pared by 2 bases and J by 9 bases, with 11 bases between. The CDR3 spells CASSLSLDGPQHF. The CDR3 DNA reads TGTGCCAGCAGTTTAAGTTTAGATGGGCCCCAGCATTTT.

This clonotype was detected ten times or more. The V gene is TRBV5-6, the J gene TRBJ2-6; D not certain. In germline, CDR1 is SGHDT, CDR2 YYEEEE. This CDR3 has 13 residues. Between the trimmed V and J ends, which lost 2 bases and 4 bases, there was a span of 4 bases. CDR3 nucleotide sequence: TGTGCCAGCAGCTTTCGGGGGGCCAACGTCCTGACTTTC. It is translated as CASSFRGANVLTF.